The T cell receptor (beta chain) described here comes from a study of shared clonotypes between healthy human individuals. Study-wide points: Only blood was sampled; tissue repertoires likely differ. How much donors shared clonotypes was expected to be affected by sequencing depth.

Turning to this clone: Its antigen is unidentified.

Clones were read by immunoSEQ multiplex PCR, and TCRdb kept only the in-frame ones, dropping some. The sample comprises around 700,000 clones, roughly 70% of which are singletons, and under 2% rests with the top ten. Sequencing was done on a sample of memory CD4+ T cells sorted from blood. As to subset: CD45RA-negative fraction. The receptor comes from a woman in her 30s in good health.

The chain's CDR3 is CASSGTGGNTEAFF. As DNA, the CDR3 is TGCGCCAGCAGCGGGACAGGGGGCAACACTGAAGCTTTCTTT. The rearrangement links TRBV5-1 to TRBJ1-1, with TRBD1 identical over 12 bases. Germline lookup yields CDR1 SGHRS and CDR2 YFSETQ. The CDR3 loop spans 14 amino acids. With 4 bases clipped from V and 2 bases from J, the junction kept 0 bases outside the gene matches. The variable domain in full, with the rest retrieved from reference TRBV5-1 and TRBJ1-1, is KAGVTQTPRYLIKTRGQQVTLSCSPISGHRSVSWYQQTPGQGLQFLFEYFSETQRNKGNFPGRFSGRQFSNSRSEMNVSTLELGDSALYLCASSGTGGNTEAFFGQGTRLTVV.